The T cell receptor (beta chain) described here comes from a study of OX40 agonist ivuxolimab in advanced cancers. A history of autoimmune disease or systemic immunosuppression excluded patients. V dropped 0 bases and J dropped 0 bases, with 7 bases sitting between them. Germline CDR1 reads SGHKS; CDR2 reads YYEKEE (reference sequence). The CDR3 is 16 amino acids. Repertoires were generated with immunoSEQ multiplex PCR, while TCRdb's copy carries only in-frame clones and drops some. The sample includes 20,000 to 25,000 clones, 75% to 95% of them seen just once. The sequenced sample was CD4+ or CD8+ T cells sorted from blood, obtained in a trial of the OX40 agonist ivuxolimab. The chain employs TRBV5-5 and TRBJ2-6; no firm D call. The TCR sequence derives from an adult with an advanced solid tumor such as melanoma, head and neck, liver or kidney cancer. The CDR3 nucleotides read TGTGCCAGCAGCTTGGTCGCTAGCTCTGGGGCCAACGTCCTGACTTTC. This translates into CASSLVASSGANVLTF.